This T cell receptor (beta chain) was observed in a study of cytomegalovirus exposure and HLA in healthy donors. Findings of the study overall: Several top significant clusters appeared, in a later analysis, to be linked to common viral pathogens. Presence/absence comparisons presumed near-even sequencing depth among donors.

This clone was seen only once. The antigen remains undetermined. Healthy bone marrow donors made up the donor group. PCR involved 60 Vbeta and 13 Jbeta primers. Some clones are missing from TCRdb's copy, which holds only in-frame ones; the method was immunoSEQ multiplex PCR. The sample has some 170,000 clones; 70% to 85% are singletons. Germline trimming cut 7 bases from V and 7 bases from J; bases unmatched to any gene: 11. Germline V gene lookup returns CDR1 ENHRY and CDR2 SYGVKD. The CDR3 loop spans 15 amino acids. The receptor was derived from a man aged 40-49 years in good health and CMV-seronegative. What was sequenced was PBMCs. The genes are TRBV10-3 and TRBJ2-1; 9 positions agree with TRBD2. CDR3 nucleotides: TGTGCCATCATGGAGGGACTAGCACCGCAGAATGAGCAGTTCTTC. Protein: CAIMEGLAPQNEQFF.